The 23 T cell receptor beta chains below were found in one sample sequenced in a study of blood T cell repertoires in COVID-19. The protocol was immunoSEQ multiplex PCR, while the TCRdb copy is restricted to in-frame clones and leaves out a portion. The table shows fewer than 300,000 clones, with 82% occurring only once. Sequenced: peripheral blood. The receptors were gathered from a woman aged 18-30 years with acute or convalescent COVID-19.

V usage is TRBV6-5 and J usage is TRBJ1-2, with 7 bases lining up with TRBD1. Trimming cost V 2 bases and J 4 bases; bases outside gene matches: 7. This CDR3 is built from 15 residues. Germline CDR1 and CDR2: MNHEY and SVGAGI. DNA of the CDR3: TGTGCCAGCAGTTACGGCTCAGGGGGTGGCTATGGCTACACCTTC. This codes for CASSYGSGGGYGYTF.

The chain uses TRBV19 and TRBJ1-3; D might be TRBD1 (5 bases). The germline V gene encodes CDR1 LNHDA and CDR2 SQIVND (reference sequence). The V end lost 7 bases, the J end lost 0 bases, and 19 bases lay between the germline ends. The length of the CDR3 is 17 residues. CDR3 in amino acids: CASTGYGQEASGNTIYF. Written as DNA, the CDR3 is TGTGCCAGTACTGGATATGGACAAGAAGCCTCTGGAAACACCATATATTTT.

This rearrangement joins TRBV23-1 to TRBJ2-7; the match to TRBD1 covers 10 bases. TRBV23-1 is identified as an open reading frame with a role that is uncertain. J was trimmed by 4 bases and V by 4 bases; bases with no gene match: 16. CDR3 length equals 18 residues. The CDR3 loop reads CASSPSLGQGRRKYEQYF. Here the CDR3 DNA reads TGCGCCAGCAGTCCAAGTCTGGGACAGGGGAGACGTAAGTACGAGCAGTACTTC.

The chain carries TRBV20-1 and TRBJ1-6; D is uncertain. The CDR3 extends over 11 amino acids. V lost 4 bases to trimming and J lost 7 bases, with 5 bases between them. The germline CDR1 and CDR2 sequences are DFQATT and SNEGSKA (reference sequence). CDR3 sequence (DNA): TGCAGTGCTACGGGGAATTCACCCCTCCACTTT. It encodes CSATGNSPLHF.

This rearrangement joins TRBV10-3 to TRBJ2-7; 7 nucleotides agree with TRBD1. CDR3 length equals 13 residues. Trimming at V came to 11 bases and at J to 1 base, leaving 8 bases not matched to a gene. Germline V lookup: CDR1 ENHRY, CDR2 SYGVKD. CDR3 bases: TGTGCCGTATGGGACAGTCCTTCCTACGAGCAGTACTTC. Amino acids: CAVWDSPSYEQYF.

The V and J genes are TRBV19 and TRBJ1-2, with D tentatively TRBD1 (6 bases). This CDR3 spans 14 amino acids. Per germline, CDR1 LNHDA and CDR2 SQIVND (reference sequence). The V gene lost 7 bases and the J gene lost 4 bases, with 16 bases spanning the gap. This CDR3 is CASTPNTGFYGYTF. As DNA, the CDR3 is TGTGCCAGTACTCCCAATACAGGGTTCTATGGCTACACCTTC.

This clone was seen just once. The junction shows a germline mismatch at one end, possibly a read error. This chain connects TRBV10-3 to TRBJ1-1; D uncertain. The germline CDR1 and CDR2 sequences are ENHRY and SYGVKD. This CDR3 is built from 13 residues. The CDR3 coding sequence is TGTGCCATCAGGAGAGCCGGGAACGCTGAAGCTTTCTTT. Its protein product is CAIRRAGNAEAFF.

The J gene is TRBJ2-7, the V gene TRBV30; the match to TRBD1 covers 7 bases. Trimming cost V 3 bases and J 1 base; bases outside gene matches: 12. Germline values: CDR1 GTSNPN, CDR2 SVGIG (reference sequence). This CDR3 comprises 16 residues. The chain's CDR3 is CAWSSPGQVGSYEQYF. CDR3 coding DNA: TGTGCCTGGAGCTCGCCAGGACAGGTAGGATCCTACGAGCAGTACTTC.

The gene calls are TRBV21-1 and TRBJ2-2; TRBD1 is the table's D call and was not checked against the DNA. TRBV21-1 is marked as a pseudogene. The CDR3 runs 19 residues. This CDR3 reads CASSQLPGTGESDTGELFF. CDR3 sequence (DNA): TGTGCCAGCAGCCAACTCCCCGGGACAGGGGAATCGGACACCGGGGAGCTGTTTTTT.

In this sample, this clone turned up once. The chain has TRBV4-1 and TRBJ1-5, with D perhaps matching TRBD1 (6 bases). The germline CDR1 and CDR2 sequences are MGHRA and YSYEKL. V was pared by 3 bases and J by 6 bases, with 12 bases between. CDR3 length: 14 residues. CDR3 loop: CASSQERGGQPQHF. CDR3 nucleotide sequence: TGCGCCAGCAGCCAGGAAAGGGGGGGTCAGCCCCAGCATTTT.

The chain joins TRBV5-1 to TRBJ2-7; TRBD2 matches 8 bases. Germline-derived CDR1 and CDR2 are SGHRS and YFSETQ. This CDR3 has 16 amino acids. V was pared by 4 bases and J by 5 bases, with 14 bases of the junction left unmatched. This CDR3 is CASSGQREQLDDEQYF. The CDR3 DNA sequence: TGCGCCAGCAGCGGCCAGCGGGAGCAGTTGGACGACGAGCAGTACTTC.

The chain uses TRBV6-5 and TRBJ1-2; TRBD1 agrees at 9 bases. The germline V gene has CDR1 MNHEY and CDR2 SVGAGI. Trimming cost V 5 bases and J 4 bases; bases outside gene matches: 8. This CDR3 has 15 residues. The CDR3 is CASSPPTGQGYGYTF. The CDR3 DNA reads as TGTGCCAGCAGTCCACCTACGGGACAGGGCTATGGCTACACCTTC.

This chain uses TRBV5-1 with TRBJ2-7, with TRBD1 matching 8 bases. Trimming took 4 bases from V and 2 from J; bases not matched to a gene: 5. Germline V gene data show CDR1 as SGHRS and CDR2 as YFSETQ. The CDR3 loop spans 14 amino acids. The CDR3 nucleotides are TGCGCCAGCAGCGCAGGACAGGGTCCCTACGAGCAGTACTTC. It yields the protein CASSAGQGPYEQYF.

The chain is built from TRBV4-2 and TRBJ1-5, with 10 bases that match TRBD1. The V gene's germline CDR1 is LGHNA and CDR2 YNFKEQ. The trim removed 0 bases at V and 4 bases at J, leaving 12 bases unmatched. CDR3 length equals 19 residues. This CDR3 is CASSQDVNLGDRGNQPQHF. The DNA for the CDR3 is TGTGCCAGCAGCCAAGATGTAAACTTAGGGGACAGGGGAAATCAGCCCCAGCATTTT.

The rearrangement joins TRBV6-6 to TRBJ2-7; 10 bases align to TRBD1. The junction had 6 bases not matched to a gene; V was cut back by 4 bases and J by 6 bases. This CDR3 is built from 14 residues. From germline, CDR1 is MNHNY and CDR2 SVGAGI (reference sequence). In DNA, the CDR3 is TGTGCCAGCAGTTGGGACAGGGGATCCGGCGAGCAGTACTTC. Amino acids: CASSWDRGSGEQYF.

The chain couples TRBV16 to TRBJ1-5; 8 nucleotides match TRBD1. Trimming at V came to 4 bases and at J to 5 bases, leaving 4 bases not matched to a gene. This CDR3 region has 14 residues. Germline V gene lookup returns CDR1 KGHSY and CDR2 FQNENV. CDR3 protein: CASSLGQGHQPQHF. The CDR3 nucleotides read TGTGCCAGCAGCCTTGGACAGGGACATCAGCCCCAGCATTTT. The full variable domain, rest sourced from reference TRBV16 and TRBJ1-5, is GEEVAQTPKHLVRGEGQKAKLYCAPIKGHSYVFWYQQVLKNEFKFLISFQNENVFDETGMPKERFSAKCLPNSPCSLEIQATKLEDSAVYFCASSLGQGHQPQHFGDGTRLSIL.

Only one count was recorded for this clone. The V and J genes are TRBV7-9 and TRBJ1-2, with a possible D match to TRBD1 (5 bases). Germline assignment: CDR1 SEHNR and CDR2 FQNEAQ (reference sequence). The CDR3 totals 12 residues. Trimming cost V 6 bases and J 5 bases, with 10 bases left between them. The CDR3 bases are TGTGCCAGCAGATCGGGGGAGTATGGCTACACCTTC. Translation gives CASRSGEYGYTF.

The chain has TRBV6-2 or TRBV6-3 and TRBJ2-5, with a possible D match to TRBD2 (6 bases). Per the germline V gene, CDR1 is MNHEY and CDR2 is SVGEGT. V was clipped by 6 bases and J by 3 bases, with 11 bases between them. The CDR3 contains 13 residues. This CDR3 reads CASSQIAEETQYF. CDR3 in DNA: TGTGCCAGCAGCCAGATAGCGGAAGAGACCCAGTACTTC.

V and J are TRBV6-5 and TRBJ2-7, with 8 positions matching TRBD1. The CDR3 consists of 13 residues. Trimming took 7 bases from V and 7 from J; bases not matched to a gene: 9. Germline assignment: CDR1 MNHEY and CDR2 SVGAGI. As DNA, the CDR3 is TGTGCCAGCACCCACCGACAGGGGCGGGAGCAGTACTTC. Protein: CASTHRQGREQYF.

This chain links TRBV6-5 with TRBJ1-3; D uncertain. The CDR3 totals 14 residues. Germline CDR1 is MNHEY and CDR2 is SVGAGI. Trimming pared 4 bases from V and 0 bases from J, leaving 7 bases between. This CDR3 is CASSSLSSGNTIYF. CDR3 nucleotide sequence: TGTGCCAGCAGTTCTCTGAGCTCTGGAAACACCATATATTTT.

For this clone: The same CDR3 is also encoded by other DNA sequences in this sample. CDR3: CASSFPRYEQYF. In nucleotides, the CDR3 is TGTGCCAGCAGTTTCCCTAGGTACGAGCAGTACTTC. The chain employs TRBV12-3 or TRBV12-4 and TRBJ2-7, with no clear D. V was shortened by 3 bases and J by 4 bases, with 7 bases between the two germline ends. The CDR3 is made up of 12 amino acids.

The CDR3 nucleotides are TGTGCTAGTGGAGCGGGAGGGCTTGACAATGAGCAGTTCTTC. Amino acid sequence: CASGAGGLDNEQFF. The V gene is TRBV12-5, the J gene TRBJ2-1, with TRBD2 matching 10 bases. Germline-derived CDR1 and CDR2 are LGHNT and FRNRAP. With 6 bases clipped from V and 5 bases from J, the junction kept 4 bases outside the gene matches. This CDR3 contains 14 residues. The full variable domain, in which reference TRBV12-5 and TRBJ2-1 provide the parts outside the CDR3, is DARVTQTPRHKVTEMGQEVTMRCQPILGHNTVFWYRQTMMQGLELLAYFRNRAPLDDSGMPKDRFSAEMPDATLATLKIQPSEPRDSAVYFCASGAGGLDNEQFFGPGTRLTVL.

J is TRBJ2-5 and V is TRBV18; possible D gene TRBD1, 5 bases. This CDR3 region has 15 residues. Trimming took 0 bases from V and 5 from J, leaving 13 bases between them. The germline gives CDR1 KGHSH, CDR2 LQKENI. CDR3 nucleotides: TGTGCCAGCTCACCACCGTGGGGCCTCTGGGAGACCCAGTACTTC. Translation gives CASSPPWGLWETQYF.